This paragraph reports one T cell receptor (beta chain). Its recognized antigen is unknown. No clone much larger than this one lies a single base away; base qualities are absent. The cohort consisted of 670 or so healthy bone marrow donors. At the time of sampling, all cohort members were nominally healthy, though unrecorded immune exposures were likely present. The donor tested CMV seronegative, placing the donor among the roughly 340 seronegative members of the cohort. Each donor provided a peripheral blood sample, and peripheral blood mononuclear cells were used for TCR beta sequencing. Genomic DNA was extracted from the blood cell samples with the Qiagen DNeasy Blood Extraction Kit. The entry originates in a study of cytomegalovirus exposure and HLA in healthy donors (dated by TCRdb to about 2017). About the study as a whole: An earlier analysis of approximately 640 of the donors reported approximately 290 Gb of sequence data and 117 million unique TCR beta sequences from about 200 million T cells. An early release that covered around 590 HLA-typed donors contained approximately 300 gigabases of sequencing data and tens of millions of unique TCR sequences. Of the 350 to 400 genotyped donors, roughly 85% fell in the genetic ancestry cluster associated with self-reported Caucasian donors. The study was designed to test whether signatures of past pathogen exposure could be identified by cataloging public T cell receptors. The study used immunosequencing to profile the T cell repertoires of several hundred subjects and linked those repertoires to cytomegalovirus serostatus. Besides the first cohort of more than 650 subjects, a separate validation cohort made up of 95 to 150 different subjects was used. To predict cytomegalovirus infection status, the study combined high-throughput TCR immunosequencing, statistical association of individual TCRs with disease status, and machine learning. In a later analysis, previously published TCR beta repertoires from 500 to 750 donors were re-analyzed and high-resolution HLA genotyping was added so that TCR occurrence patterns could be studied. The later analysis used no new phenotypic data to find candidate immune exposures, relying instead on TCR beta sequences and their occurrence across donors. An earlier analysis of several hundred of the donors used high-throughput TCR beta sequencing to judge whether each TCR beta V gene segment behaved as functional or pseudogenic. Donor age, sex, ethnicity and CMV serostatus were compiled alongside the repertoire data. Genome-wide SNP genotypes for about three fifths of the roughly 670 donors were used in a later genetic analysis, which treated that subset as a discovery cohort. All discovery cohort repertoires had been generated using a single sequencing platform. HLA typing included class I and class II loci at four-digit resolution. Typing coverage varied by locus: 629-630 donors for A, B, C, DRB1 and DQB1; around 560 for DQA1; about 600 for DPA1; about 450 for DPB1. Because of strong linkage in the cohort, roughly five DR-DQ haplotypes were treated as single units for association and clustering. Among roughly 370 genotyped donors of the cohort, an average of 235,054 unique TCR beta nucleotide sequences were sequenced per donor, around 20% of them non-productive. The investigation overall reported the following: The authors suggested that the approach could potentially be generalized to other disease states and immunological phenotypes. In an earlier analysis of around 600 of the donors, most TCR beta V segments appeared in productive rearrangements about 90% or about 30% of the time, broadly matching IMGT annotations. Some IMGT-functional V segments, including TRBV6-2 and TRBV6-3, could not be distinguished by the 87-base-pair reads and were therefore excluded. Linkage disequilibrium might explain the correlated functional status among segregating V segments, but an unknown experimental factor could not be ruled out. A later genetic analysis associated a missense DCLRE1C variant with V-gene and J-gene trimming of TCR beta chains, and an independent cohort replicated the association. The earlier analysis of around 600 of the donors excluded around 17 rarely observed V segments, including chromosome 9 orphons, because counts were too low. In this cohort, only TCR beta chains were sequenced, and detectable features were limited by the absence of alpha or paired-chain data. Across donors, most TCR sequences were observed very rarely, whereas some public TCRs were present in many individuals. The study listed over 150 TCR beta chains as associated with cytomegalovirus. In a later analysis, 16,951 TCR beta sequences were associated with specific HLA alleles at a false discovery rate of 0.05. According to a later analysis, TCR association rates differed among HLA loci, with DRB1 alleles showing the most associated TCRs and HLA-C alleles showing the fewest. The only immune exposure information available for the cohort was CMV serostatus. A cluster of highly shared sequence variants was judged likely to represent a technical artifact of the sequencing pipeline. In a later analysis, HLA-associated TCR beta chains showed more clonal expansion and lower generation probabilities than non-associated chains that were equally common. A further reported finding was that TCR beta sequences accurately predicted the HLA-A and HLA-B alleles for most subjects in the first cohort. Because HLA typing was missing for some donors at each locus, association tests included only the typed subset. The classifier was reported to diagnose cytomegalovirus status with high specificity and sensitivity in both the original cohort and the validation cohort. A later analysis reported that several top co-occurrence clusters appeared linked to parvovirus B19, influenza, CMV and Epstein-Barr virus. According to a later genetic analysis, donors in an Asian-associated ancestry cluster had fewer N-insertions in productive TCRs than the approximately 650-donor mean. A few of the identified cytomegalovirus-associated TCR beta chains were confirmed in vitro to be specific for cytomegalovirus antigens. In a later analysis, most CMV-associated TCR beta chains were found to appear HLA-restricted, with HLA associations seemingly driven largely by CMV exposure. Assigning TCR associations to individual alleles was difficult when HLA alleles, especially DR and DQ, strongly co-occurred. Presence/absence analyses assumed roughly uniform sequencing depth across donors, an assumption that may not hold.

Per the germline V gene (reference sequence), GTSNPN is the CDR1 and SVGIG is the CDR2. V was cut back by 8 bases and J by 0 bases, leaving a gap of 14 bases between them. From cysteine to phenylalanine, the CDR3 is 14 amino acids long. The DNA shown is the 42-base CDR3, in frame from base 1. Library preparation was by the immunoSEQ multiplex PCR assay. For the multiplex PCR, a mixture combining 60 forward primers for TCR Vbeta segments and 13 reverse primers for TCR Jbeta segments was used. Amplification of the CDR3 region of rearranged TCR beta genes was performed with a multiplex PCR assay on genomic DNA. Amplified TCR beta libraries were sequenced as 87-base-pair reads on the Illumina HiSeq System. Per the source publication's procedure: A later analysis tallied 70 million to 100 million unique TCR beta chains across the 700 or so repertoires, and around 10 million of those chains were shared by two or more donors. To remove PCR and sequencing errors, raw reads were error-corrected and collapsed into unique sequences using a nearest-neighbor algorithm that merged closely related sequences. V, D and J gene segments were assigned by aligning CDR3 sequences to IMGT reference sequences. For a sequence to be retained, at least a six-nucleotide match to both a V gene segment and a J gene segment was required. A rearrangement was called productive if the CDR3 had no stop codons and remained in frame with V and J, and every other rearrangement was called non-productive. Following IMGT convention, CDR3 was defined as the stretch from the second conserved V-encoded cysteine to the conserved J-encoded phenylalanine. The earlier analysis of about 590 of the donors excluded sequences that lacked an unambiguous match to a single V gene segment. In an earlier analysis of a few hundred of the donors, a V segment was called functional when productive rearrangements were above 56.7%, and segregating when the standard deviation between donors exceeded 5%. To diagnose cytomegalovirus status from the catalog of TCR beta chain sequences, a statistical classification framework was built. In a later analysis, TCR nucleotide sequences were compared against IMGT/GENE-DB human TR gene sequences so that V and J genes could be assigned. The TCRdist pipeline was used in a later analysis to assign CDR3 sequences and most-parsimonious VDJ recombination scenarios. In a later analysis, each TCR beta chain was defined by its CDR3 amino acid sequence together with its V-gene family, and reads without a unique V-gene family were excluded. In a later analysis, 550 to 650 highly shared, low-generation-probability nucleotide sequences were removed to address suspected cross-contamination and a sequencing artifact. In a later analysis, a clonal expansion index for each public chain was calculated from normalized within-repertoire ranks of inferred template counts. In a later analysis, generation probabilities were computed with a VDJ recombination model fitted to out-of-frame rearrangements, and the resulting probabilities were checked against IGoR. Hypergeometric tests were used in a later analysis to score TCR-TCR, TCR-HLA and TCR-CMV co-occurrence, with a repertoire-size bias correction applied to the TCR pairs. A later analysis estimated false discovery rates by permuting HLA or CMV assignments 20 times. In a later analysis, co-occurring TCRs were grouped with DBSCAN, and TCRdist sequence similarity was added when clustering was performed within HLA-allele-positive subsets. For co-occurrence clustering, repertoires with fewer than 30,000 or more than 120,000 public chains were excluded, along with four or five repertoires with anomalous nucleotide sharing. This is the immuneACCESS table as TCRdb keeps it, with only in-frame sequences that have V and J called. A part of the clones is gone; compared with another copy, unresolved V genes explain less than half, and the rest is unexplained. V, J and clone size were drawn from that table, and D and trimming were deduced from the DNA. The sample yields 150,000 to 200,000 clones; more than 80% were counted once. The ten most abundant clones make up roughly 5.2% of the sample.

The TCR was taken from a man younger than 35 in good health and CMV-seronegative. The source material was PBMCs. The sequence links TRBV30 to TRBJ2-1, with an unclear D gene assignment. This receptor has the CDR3 CALEPPSSYNEQFF. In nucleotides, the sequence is TGTGCCCTCGAGCCCCCGAGCTCCTACAATGAGCAGTTCTTC. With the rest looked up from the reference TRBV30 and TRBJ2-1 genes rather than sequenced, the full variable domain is SQTIHQWPATLVQPVGSPLSLECTVEGTSNPNLYWYRQAAGRGLQLLFYSVGIGQISSEVPQNLSASRPQDRQFILSSKKLLLSDSGFYLCALEPPSSYNEQFFGPGTRLTVL.